The clone carrying this TCR beta chain was seen a single time. The CDR3 has 15 residues. Trimming took 0 bases from V and 2 from J, leaving 9 bases between them. The V gene's germline CDR1 is MGHRA and CDR2 YSYEKL. The sample comes from a study of blood T cell repertoires in COVID-19. Looking at the study overall: From the United States, Italy and Spain came samples of acute and convalescent COVID-19. Sources were T cells, B-cell-depleted T cells, or PBMCs; the material itself was cDNA or gDNA.

In the authors' workflow: Reference gene primer amplification gave estimated nucleated cell counts. Sequencing was performed with immunoSEQ multiplex PCR; in TCRdb, only in-frame clones are kept and a portion is missing. Clone size and V and J calls were adopted from that table, with D and trimming inferred from the DNA. Among roughly 65,000 clones listed, more than 90% were seen once. V usage is TRBV4-1 and J usage is TRBJ2-3; D gene ambiguous. Sequenced sample: peripheral blood. This clonotype was obtained from a man in his 60s with acute or convalescent COVID-19. In DNA, the CDR3 is TGCGCCAGCAGCCAAGACAGGTATAACACAGATACGCAGTATTTT. Encoded protein: CASSQDRYNTDTQYF.